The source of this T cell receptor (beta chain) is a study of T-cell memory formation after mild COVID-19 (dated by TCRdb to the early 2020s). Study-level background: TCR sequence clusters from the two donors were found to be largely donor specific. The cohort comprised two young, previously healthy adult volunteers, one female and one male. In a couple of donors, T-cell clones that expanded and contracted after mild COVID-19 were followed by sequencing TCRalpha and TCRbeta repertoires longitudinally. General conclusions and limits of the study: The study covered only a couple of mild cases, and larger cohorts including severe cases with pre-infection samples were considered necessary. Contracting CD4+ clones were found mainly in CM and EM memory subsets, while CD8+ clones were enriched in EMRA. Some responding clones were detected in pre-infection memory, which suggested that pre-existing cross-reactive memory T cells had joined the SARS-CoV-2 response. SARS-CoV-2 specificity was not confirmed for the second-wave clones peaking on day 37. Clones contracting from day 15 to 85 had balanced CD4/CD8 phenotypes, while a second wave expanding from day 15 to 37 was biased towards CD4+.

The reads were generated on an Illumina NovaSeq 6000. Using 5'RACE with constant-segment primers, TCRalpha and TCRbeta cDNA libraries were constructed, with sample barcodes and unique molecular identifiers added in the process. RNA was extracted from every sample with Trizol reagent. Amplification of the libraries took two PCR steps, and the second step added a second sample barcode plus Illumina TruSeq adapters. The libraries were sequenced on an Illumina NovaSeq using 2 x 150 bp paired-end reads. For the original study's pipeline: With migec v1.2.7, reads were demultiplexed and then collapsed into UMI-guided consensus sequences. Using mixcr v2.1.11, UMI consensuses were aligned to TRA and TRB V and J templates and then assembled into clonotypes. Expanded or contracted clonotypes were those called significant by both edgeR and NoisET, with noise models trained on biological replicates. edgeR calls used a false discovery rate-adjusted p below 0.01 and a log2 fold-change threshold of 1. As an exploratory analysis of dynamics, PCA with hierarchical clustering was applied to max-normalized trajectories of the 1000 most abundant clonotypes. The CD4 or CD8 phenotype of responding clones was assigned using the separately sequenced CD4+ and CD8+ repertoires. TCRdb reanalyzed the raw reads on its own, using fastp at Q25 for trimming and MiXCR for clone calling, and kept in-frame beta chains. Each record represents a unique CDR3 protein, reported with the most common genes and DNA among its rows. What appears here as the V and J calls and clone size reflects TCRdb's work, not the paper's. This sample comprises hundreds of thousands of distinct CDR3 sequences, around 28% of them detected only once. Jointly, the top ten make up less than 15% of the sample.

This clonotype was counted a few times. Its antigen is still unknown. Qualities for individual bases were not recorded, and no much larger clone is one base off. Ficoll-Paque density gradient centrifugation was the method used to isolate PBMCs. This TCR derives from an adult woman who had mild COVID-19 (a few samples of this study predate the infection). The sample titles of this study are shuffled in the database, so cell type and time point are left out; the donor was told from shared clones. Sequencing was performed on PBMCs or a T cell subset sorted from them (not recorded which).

The CDR3 protein sequence reads: CSVRAGPETQYF. The DNA sequence follows: TGCAGCGTGCGGGCGGGTCCGGAGACCCAGTACTTC. The chain couples TRBV29-1 to TRBJ2-5; TRBD2 is a weak D gene call, 5 bases matching. V sheds 6 bases and J sheds 5 bases, leaving 13 bases between their ends. Looking up the germline V gene yields CDR1 SQVTM and CDR2 ANQGSEA. Counted from cysteine to phenylalanine, this CDR3 has 12 amino acids. Of all the DNA, just the CDR3 is kept, 36 bases in frame from base 1.